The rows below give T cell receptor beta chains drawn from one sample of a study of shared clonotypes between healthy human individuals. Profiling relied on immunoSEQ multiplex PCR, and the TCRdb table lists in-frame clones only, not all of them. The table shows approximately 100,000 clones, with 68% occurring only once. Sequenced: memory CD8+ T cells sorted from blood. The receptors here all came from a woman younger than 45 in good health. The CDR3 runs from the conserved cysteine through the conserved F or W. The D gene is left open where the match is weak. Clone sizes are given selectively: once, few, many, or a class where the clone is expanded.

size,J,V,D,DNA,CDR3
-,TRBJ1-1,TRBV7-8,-,TGTGCCAGCAGCTCCCTTCTCGGCTTGCCGAACACTGAAGCTTTCTTT,CASSSLLGLPNTEAFF
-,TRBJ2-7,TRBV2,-,TGTGCCAGCAGTGACCCTGGACAGATCTCCTACGAGCAGTACTTC,CASSDPGQISYEQYF
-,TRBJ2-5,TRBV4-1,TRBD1,TGCGCCAGCAGCCAAGAATGGGACAGGGAAGAGACCCAGTACTTC,CASSQEWDREETQYF
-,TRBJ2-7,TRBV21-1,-,TGTGCCAGCACCTACGACAGTGGGGGAACCTACGAGCAGTACTTC,CASTYDSGGTYEQYF
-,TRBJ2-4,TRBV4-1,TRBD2,TGCGCCAGCAGCCAAGCCCTACCTCCAGCGGGAGAAACCAAAAACATTCAGTACTTC,CASSQALPPAGETKNIQYF
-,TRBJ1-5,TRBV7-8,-,TGTGCCAGCAGCTTATTCAGGTCGGCTTATAGCAATCAGCCCCAGCATTTT,CASSLFRSAYSNQPQHF
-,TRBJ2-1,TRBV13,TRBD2,TGTGCCAGCAGCCTCGGACTAGCGGGATATGAGCAGTTCTTC,CASSLGLAGYEQFF
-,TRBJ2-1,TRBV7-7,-,TGTGCCAGCAGCTTAGGGAGGTACAGGGCAGGCGACAATGAGCAGTTCTTC,CASSLGRYRAGDNEQFF
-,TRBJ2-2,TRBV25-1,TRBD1,TGTGCCAGCAGTGAATCTCGGACAGGGATGAACACCGGGGAGCTGTTTTTT,CASSESRTGMNTGELFF
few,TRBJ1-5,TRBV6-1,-,TGTGCCAGCAGTGAACTTCCAGATAGCAATCAGCCCCAGCATTTT,CASSELPDSNQPQHF
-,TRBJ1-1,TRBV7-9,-,TGTGCCAGCATCTACGGGGGGGAGACTGAAGCTTTCTTT,CASIYGGETEAFF
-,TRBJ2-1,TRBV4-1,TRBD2,TGCGCCAGCAGCCACGGACTAGCGGGGGGGAGGGAGCAGTTCTTC,CASSHGLAGGREQFF
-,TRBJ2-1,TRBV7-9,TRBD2,TGTGCCAGCAGCCGCGACGGGGGACTAGCGGGTCCCAATGAGCAGTTCTTC,CASSRDGGLAGPNEQFF
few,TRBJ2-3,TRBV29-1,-,TGCAGCGTTGAATCCGGGGGTGCAGATACGCAGTATTTT,CSVESGGADTQYF
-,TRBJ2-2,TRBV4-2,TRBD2,TGTGCCTTCGGACTAGCCGGGGTGGACGGGGAGCTGTTTTTT,CAFGLAGVDGELFF
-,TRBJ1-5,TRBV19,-,TGTGCCAGTAGTATAAAACCTAGCAATCAGCCCCAGCATTTT,CASSIKPSNQPQHF
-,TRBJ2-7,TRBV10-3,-,TGTGCCATCAGCCCCCGGTGGGTTGTAAGGGTCGAGCAGTACTTC,CAISPRWVVRVEQYF
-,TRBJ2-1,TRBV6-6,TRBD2,TGTGCCAGCAGTTTATACGGAGCGGGGTCCTACAATGAGCAGTTCTTC,CASSLYGAGSYNEQFF